The text below deals with one TCR beta chain. The germline V and J ends were trimmed by 2 bases and 1 base, with 12 bases remaining between them. The CDR3 is 16 amino acids. Germline V gene lookup returns CDR1 MRHNA and CDR2 SNTAGT. Data came from immunoSEQ multiplex PCR; TCRdb stores just in-frame clones and leaves some out. The profile covers about 56,000 clones, with approximately 84% appearing a single time and more than 15% taken by the ten largest. This sample is drawn from a study of blood T cell repertoires in COVID-19. Study summary: Sources were T cells, B-cell-depleted T cells, or PBMCs; the material itself was cDNA or gDNA.

The rearrangement joins TRBV6-4 to TRBJ2-1, with a possible D match to TRBD1 (5 bases). What was sequenced was peripheral blood. This sequence originates from a man in his sixties with COVID-19, enrolled during active disease. The CDR3: CASSDTDRWSYNEQFF. CDR3 bases: TGTGCCAGCAGTGACACCGACAGATGGTCCTACAATGAGCAGTTCTTC.